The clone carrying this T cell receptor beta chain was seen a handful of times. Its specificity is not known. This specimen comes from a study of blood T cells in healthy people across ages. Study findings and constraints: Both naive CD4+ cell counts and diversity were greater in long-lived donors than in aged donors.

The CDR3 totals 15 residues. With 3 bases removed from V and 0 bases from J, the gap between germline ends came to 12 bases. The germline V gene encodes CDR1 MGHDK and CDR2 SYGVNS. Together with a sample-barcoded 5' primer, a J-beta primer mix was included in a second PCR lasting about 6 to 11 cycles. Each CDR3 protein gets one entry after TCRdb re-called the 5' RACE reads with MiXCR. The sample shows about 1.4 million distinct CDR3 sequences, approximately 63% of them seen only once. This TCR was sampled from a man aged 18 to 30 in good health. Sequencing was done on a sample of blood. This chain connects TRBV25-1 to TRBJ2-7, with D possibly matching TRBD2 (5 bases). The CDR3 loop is CASSDGPRGSYEQYF. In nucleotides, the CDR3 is TGTGCCAGCAGTGATGGACCACGGGGCTCCTACGAGCAGTACTTC.